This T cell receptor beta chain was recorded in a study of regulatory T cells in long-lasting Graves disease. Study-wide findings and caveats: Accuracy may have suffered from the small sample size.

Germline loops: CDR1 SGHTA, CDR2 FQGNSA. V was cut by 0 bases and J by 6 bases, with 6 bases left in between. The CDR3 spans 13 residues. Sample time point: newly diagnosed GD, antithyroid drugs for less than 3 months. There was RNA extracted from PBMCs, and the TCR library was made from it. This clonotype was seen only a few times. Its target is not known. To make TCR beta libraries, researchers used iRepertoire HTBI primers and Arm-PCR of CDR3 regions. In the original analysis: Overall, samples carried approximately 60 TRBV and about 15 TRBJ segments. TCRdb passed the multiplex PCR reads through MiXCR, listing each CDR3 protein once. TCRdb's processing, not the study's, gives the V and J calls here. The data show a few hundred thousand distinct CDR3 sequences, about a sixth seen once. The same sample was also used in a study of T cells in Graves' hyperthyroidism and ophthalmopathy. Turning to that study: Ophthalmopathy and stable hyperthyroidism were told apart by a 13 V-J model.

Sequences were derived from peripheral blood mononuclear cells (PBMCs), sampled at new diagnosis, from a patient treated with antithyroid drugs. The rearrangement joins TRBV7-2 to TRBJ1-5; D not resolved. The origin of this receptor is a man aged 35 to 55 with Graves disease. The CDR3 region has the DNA TGTGCCAGCAGCTTAGCAGGGCTTCAGCCCCAGCATTTT. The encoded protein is CASSLAGLQPQHF.